What follows is one T cell receptor beta chain and its context. The antigen is not known. The sample comes from a study of graft-versus-host responses after intestinal transplantation. Overall study context: All recipients got anti-thymocyte globulin induction, then tacrolimus and steroids for about three years. Whole-study findings and limits: Allografts of one patient group, those with graft-donor T cell macrochimerism, had high graft-versus-host to host-versus-graft clonal ratios.

TCRdb keeps only in-frame clones here, not all; method: immunoSEQ multiplex PCR. The sample carries about 57,000 clones, 85% to 90% recorded once. The ends were cut back, 1 base at V and 7 bases at J, with 11 bases in the middle. This CDR3 has 14 amino acids. From germline, CDR1 is MDHEN and CDR2 SYDVKM. The rearrangement joins TRBV28 to TRBJ1-5; D remains ambiguous. The material was PBMCs, obtained 26 days after transplant. The receptor comes from a human patient who received an intestinal transplant, so some T cells may come from the graft donor. This chain's CDR3 is CASSLFSLEQPQHF. The DNA of the CDR3 is TGTGCCAGCAGTTTATTCTCCTTGGAGCAGCCCCAGCATTTT.